The sequence of this T cell receptor beta chain was determined in a study of control samples from healthy donors and cancer patients. Method: immunoSEQ multiplex PCR; TCRdb's copy keeps in-frame clones and lacks some. The sample yields roughly 200,000 clones, about 90% seen once. The germline gives CDR1 MGHRA, CDR2 YSYEKL. V gave up 1 base and J gave up 8 bases; unmatched junction bases: 8. The CDR3 is made up of 15 amino acids. This TCR was sampled from a man aged 25 to 45 in good health. Sequencing was performed on blood. This chain joins TRBV4-1 and TRBJ2-4; 7 bases line up with TRBD2. CDR3 DNA: TGCGCCAGCAGCCAAGGGGGGGTAGCGGGTCACATTCAGTACTTC. Translation: CASSQGGVAGHIQYF.